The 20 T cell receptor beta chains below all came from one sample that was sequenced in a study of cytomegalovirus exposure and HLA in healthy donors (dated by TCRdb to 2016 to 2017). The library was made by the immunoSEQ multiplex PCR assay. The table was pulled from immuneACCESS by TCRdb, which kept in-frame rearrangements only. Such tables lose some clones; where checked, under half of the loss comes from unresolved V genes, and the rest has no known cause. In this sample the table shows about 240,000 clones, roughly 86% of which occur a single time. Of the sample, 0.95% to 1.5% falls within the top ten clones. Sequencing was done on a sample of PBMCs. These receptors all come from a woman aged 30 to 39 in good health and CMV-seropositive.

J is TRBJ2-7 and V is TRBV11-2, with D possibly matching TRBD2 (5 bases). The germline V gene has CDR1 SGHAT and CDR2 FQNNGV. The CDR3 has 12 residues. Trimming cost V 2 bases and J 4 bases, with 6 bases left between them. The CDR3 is CASSLTGYEQYF. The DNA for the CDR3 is TGTGCCAGCAGCTTAACGGGGTACGAGCAGTACTTC.

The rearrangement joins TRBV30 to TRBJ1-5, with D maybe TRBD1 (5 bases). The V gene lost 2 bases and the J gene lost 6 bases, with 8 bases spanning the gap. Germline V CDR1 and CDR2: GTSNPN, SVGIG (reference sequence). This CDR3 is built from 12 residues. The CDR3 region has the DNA TGTGCCTGGAGTCAGGGAAGTCAGCCCCAGCATTTT. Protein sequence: CAWSQGSQPQHF.

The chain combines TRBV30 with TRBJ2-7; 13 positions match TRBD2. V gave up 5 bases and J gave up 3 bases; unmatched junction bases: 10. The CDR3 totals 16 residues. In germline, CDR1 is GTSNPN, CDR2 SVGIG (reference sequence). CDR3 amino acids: CAWGGTSGTVLYEQYF. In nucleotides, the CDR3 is TGTGCCTGGGGTGGGACTAGCGGGACGGTCCTCTACGAGCAGTACTTC.

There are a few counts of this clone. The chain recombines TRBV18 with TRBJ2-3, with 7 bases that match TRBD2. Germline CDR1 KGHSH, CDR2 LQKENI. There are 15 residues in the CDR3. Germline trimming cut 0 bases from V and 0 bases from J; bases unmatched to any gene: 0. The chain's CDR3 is CASSPPAGSTDTQYF. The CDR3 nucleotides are TGTGCCAGCTCACCACCAGCGGGGAGCACAGATACGCAGTATTTT.

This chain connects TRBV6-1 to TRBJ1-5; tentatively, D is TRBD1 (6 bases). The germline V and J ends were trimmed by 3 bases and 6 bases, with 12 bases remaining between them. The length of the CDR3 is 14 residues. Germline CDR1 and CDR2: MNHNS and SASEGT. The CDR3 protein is CASSEQGTRQPQHF. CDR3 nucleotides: TGTGCCAGCAGTGAGCAGGGGACGCGTCAGCCCCAGCATTTT.

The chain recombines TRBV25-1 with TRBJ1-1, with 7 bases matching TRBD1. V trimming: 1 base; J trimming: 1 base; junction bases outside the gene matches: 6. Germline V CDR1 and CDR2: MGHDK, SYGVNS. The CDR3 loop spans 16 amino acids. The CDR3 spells CASSELLGQANTEAFF. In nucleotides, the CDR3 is TGTGCCAGCAGTGAATTATTAGGACAGGCGAACACTGAAGCTTTCTTT.

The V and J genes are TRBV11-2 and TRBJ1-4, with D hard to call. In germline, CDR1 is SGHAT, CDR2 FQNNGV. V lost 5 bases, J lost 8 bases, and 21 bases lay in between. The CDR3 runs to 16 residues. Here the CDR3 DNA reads TGTGCCAGCAGCCCATACGATAAGGGAGGCCGCGAAAAACTGTTTTTT. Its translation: CASSPYDKGGREKLFF. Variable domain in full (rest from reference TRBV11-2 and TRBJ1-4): EAGVAQSPRYKIIEKRQSVAFWCNPISGHATLYWYQQILGQGPKLLIQFQNNGVVDDSQLPKDRFSAERLKGVDSTLKIQPAKLEDSAVYLCASSPYDKGGREKLFFGSGTQLSVL.

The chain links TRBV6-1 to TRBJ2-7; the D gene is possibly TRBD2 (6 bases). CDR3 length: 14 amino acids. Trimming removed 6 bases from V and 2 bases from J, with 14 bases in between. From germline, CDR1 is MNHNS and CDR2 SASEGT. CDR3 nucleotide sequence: TGTGCCAGCAGCGTTAGCGGCCAAACCTACGAGCAGTACTTC. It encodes CASSVSGQTYEQYF.

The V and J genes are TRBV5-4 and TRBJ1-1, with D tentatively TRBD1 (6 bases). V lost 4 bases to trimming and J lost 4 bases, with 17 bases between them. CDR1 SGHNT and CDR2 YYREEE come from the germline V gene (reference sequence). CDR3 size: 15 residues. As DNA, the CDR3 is TGTGCCAGCAGCGGGCGGGGCGGGGGGCCCACTGAAGCTTTCTTT. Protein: CASSGRGGGPTEAFF.

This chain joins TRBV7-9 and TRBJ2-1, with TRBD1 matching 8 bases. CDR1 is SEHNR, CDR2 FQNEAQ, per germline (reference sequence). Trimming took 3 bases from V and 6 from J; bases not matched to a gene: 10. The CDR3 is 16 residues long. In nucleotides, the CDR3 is TGTGCCAGCAGCTTTTCGGCAGGGGGCATTTTCAATGAGCAGTTCTTC. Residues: CASSFSAGGIFNEQFF.

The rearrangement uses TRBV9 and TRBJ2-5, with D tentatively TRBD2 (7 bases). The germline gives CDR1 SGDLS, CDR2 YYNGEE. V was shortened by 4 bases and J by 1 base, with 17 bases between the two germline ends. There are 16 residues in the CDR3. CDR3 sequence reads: CASSLPGGWGQETQYF. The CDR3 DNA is TGTGCCAGCAGCCTCCCGGGGGGCTGGGGCCAAGAGACCCAGTACTTC.

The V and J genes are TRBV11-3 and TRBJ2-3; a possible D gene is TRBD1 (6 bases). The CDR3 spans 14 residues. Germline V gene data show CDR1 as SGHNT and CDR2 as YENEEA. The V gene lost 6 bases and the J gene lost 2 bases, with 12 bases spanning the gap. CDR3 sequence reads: CASSKRTATDTQYF. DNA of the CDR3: TGTGCCAGCAGTAAAAGGACAGCCACAGATACGCAGTATTTT.

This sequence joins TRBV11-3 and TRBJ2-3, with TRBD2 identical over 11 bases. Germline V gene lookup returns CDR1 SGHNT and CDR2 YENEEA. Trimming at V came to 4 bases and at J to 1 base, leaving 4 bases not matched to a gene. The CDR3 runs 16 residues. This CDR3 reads CASSSTSGTRTDTQYF. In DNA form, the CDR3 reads TGTGCCAGCAGCTCGACTAGCGGGACCCGCACAGATACGCAGTATTTT. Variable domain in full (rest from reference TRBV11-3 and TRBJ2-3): EAGVVQSPRYKIIEKKQPVAFWCNPISGHNTLYWYLQNLGQGPELLIRYENEEAVDDSQLPKDRFSAERLKGVDSTLKIQPAELGDSAVYLCASSSTSGTRTDTQYFGPGTRLTVL.

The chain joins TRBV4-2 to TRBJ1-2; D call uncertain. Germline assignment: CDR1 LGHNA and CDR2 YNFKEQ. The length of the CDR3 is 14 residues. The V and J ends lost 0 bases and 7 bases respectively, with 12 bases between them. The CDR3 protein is CASSQDRGIAGYTF. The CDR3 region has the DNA TGTGCCAGCAGCCAAGATCGGGGAATTGCTGGCTACACCTTC.

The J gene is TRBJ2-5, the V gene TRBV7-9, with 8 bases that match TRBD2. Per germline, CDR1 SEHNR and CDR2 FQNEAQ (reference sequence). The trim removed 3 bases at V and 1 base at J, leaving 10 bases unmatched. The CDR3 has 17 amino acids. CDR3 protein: CASSFISAGAGQETQYF. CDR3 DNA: TGTGCCAGCAGCTTCATATCAGCGGGGGCCGGCCAAGAGACCCAGTACTTC.

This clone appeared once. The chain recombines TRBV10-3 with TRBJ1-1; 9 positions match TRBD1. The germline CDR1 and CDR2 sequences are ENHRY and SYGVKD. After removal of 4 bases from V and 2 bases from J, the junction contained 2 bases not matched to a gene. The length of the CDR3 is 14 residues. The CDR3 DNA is TGTGCCATCAGTGGGGACAGGGCCAACACTGAAGCTTTCTTT. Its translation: CAISGDRANTEAFF.

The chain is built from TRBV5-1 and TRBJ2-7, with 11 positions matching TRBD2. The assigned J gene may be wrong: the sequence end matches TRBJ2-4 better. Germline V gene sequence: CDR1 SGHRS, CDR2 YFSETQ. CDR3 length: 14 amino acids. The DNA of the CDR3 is TGCGCCAGCAGCTTGGTCGGGACTAGCGGCATTCAGTACTTC. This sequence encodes CASSLVGTSGIQYF.

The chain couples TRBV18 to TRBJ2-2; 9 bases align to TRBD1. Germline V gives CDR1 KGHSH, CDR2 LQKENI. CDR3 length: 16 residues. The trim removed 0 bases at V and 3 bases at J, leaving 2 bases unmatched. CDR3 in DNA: TGTGCCAGCTCACCACCGGGACAGGGAGACACCGGGGAGCTGTTTTTT. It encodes CASSPPGQGDTGELFF.

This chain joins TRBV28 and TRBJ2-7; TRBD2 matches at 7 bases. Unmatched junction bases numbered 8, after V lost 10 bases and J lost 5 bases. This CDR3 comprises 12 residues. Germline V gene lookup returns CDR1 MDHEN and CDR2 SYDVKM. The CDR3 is CATQLGGNEQYF. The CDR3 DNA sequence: TGTGCCACCCAACTGGGAGGGAACGAGCAGTACTTC.

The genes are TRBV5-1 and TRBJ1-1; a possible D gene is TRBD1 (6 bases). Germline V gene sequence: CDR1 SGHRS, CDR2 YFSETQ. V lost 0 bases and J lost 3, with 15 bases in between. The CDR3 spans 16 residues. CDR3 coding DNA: TGCGCCAGCAGCTTGGCCCATGCAGGGGTTGACACTGAAGCTTTCTTT. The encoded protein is CASSLAHAGVDTEAFF. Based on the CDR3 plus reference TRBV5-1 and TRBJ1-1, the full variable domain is KAGVTQTPRYLIKTRGQQVTLSCSPISGHRSVSWYQQTPGQGLQFLFEYFSETQRNKGNFPGRFSGRQFSNSRSEMNVSTLELGDSALYLCASSLAHAGVDTEAFFGQGTRLTVV.